Below are 16 T cell receptor beta chains sequenced from a single sample in a study of cytomegalovirus exposure and HLA in healthy donors. Primers: 60 Vbeta forward and 13 Jbeta reverse. Produced via immunoSEQ multiplex PCR; TCRdb's table is partial and in-frame only. Here the sample spans around 130,000 clones, around 80% being singletons. Sequenced sample: PBMCs. The receptors were sampled from a female donor in good health and CMV-seronegative.

The V call is TRBV4-1, the J call TRBJ2-3, with 8 bases matching TRBD2. Trimming cost V 1 base and J 0 bases; bases outside gene matches: 3. Per the germline V gene, CDR1 is MGHRA and CDR2 is YSYEKL. The CDR3 is made up of 16 amino acids. Here the CDR3 DNA reads TGCGCCAGCAGCCAAGGCGCTAGCGGGAGCACAGATACGCAGTATTTT. Translation: CASSQGASGSTDTQYF.

The V and J genes are TRBV27 and TRBJ2-7, with TRBD2 identical over 9 bases. V gave up 0 bases and J gave up 2 bases; unmatched junction bases: 5. The CDR3 has 16 amino acids. Looked up from germline, CDR1 is MNHEY and CDR2 is SMNVEV (reference sequence). CDR3 coding DNA: TGTGCCAGCAGTTTATCTTCTAGCGGGGTTGCCTACGAGCAGTACTTC. Translated: CASSLSSSGVAYEQYF.

J is TRBJ2-7 and V is TRBV2; D is undetermined. The ends were cut back, 6 bases at V and 1 base at J, with 16 bases in the middle. The CDR3 runs to 15 residues. Germline values: CDR1 SNHLY, CDR2 FYNNEI. As DNA, the CDR3 is TGTGCCAGCAGCAACAAAGGAGTTCTTTCCTACGAGCAGTACTTC. This sequence encodes CASSNKGVLSYEQYF.

The gene calls are TRBV9 and TRBJ1-5; 9 bases fit TRBD1. Germline CDR1 and CDR2: SGDLS and YYNGEE. The CDR3 contains 14 residues. J lost 11 bases, V lost 3 bases, and 9 bases had no gene match. The CDR3 region is CASSATGGRQSQHF. The CDR3 DNA follows: TGTGCCAGCAGCGCCACAGGGGGCAGGCAGTCCCAGCATTTT.

The chain joins TRBV4-1 to TRBJ1-1; 8 bases align to TRBD1. Germline V gene sequence: CDR1 MGHRA, CDR2 YSYEKL. The CDR3 runs 16 residues. V shed 4 bases and J 0 bases; nucleotides not matched to a gene: 7. The CDR3 spells CASSLFTRGLNTEAFF. The CDR3 nucleotides read TGCGCCAGCAGCCTATTCACCAGGGGGCTGAACACTGAAGCTTTCTTT.

The chain has TRBV19 and TRBJ2-1, with D tentatively TRBD2 (5 bases). Trimming removed 6 bases from V and 3 bases from J, with 9 bases in between. Germline CDR1 LNHDA, CDR2 SQIVND (reference sequence). The CDR3 extends over 13 amino acids. The CDR3 protein is CASREAIYNEQFF. CDR3 nucleotides: TGTGCCAGTAGGGAGGCCATCTACAATGAGCAGTTCTTC.

The rearrangement uses TRBV15 and TRBJ2-1; 9 bases fit TRBD2. The CDR3 sequence is 17 residues long. Germline V CDR1 and CDR2: LNHNV, YYDKDF (reference sequence). With V trimmed by 2 bases and J by 3 bases, 8 bases remained unmatched. CDR3 DNA: TGTGCCACCAGCAGATTTACGGCGGGGGGGATCTACAATGAGCAGTTCTTC. Amino acids: CATSRFTAGGIYNEQFF.

Comments on this clone: The CDR3 does not end in the conserved phenylalanine or tryptophan, so this is likely a read error. The chain recombines TRBV30 with TRBJ1-1, with 10 bases identical to TRBD1. Trimming at V came to 4 bases and at J to 4 bases, leaving 6 bases not matched to a gene. Germline V gives CDR1 GTSNPN, CDR2 SVGIG (reference sequence). The CDR3 has 14 residues. The CDR3 sequence is CAWMFGTGATEAFV. The CDR3 bases are TGTGCCTGGATGTTCGGGACAGGGGCCACTGAAGCTTTCGTT.

This chain links TRBV28 with TRBJ2-3; 8 positions agree with TRBD2. CDR1 is MDHEN, CDR2 SYDVKM, per germline. The CDR3 covers 15 residues. V shed 4 bases, J shed 2 bases, and the junction held 5 bases outside the gene matches. DNA for the CDR3: TGTGCCAGCAGTTCCCTAGCGGGTAACACAGATACGCAGTATTTT. It codes for CASSSLAGNTDTQYF.

This chain links TRBV10-1 with TRBJ2-5, with 11 bases that match TRBD2. The CDR3 runs to 15 residues. With V trimmed by 6 bases and J by 1 base, 4 bases remained unmatched. Per the germline V gene, CDR1 is WNHNN and CDR2 is SYGVQD (reference sequence). For the CDR3, the DNA is TGCGCCAGCAGAGCCGGGACTAGCGGCCAAGAGACCCAGTACTTC. Amino acid sequence: CASRAGTSGQETQYF.

The chain combines TRBV28 with TRBJ2-7; a possible D gene is TRBD1 (7 bases). CDR3 size: 13 residues. V was shortened by 5 bases and J by 4 bases, with 12 bases between the two germline ends. Germline values: CDR1 MDHEN, CDR2 SYDVKM. CDR3 nucleotide sequence: TGTGCCAGCAGTCCCAGGGGGAGGTACGAGCAGTACTTC. Its translation is CASSPRGRYEQYF.

This clone is a singleton in its sample. The sample contains more than one DNA sequence encoding this CDR3. The chain employs TRBV11-2 and TRBJ1-1; 7 bases are shared with TRBD1. The V and J ends lost 0 bases and 5 bases, in that order; junction bases with no gene match: 3. Germline V gene lookup returns CDR1 SGHAT and CDR2 FQNNGV. This CDR3 has 14 amino acids. The CDR3 bases are TGTGCCAGCAGCTTAGATCCAGGGGGGACTGAAGCTTTCTTT. Its translation: CASSLDPGGTEAFF.

The chain links TRBV6-5 to TRBJ2-5, with 7 bases identical to TRBD2. The CDR3 has 15 amino acids. Germline V CDR1 and CDR2: MNHEY, SVGAGI. V shed 2 bases and J 4 bases; nucleotides not matched to a gene: 7. CDR3 DNA: TGTGCCAGCAGTTACGAGGGAGGGCCTCGAGAGACCCAGTACTTC. Amino acids: CASSYEGGPRETQYF.

The CDR3 region has the DNA TGCGCCAGCAGCTTGGGGCAGGCTTCCTCCTACGAGCAGTACTTC. Translated, it gives CASSLGQASSYEQYF. The chain combines TRBV5-1 with TRBJ2-7, with D unclear. V was clipped by 0 bases and J by 0 bases, with 10 bases between them. The CDR3 length is 15 residues. CDR1 SGHRS and CDR2 YFSETQ come from the germline V gene.

The chain joins TRBV9 to TRBJ2-1; maybe TRBD2 (6 bases). V dropped 0 bases and J dropped 2 bases, with 9 bases sitting between them. CDR1 is SGDLS, CDR2 YYNGEE, per germline. The CDR3 runs 15 residues. The DNA for the CDR3 is TGTGCCAGCAGCGTAGGAGGAGGGGCCTACAATGAGCAGTTCTTC. Translating it yields CASSVGGGAYNEQFF.

The chain uses TRBV6-6 and TRBJ1-4; D perhaps matches TRBD1 (5 bases). Germline V lookup: CDR1 MNHNY, CDR2 SVGAGI (reference sequence). This CDR3 has 16 residues. V lost 2 bases and J lost 0, with 10 bases in between. The CDR3, as DNA: TGTGCCAGCAGTTACCCCGAAGGGGCAACTAATGAAAAACTGTTTTTT. It translates to CASSYPEGATNEKLFF.